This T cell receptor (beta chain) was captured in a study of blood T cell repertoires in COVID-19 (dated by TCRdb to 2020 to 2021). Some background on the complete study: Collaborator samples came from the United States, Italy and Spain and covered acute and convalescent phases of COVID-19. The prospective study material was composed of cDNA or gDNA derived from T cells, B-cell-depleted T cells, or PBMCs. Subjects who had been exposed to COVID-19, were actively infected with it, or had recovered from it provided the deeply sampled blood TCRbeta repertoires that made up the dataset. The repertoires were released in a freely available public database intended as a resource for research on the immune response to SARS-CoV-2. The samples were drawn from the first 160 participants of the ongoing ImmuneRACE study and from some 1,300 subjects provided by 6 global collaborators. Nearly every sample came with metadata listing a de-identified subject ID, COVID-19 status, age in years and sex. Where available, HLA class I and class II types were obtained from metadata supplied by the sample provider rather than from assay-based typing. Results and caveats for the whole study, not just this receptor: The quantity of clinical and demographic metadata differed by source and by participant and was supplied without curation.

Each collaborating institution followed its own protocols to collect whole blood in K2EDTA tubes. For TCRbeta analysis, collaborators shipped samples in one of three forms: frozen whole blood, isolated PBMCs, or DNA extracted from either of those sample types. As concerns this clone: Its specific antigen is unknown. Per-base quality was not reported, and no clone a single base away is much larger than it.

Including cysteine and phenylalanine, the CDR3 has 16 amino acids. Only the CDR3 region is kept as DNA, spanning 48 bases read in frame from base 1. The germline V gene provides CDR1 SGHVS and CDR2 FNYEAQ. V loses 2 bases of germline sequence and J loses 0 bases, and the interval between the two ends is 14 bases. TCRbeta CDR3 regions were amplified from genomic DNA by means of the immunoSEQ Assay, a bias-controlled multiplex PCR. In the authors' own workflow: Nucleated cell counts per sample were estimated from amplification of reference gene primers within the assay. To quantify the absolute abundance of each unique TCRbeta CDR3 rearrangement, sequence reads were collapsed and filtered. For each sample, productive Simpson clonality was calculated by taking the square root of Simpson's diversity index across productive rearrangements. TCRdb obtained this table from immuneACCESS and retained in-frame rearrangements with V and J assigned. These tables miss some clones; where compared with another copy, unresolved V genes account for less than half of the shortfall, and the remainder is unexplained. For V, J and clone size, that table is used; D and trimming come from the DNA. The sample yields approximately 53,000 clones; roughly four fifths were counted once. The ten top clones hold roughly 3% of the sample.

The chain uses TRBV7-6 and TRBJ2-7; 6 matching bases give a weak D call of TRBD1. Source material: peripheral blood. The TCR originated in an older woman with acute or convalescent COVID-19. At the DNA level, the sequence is TGTGCCAGCAGCTTATTTACGGACAGATCCTCCTACGAGCAGTACTTC. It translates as CASSLFTDRSSYEQYF.